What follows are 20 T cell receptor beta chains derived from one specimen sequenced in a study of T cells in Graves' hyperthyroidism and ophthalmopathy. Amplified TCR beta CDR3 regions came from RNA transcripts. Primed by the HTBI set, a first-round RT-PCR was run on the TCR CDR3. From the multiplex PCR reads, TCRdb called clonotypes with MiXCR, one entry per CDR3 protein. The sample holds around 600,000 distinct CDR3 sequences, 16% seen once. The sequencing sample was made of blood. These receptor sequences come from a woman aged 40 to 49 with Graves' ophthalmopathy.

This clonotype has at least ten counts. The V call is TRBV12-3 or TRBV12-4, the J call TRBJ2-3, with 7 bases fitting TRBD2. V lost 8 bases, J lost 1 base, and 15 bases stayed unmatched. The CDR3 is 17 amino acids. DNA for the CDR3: TGTGCCAGCCCTCCCCAGCGTGCTAGCGGAGGCACAGATACGCAGTATTTT. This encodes CASPPQRASGGTDTQYF.

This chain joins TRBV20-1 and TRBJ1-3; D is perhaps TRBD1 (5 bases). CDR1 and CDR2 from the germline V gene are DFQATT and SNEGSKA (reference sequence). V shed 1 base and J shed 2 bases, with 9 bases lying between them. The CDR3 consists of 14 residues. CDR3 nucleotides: TGCAGTGCTAGAGTAGGGGAGGCTGGAAACACCATATATTTT. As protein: CSARVGEAGNTIYF.

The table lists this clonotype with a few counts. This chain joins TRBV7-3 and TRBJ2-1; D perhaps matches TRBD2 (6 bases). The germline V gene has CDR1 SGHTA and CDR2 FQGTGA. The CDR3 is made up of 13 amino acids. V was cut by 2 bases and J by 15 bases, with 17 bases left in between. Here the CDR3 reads CASSLFGGERVFF. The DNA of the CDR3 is TGTGCCAGCAGCTTATTCGGCGGGGAGCGGGTGTTCTTC.

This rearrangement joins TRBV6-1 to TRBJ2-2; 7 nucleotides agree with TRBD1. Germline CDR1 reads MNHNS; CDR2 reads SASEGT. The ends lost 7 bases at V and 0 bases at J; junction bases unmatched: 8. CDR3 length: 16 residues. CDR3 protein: CASTSQGVANTGELFF. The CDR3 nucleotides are TGTGCCAGCACCTCCCAGGGGGTAGCGAACACCGGGGAGCTGTTTTTT.

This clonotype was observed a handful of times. The DNA for the CDR3 is TGTGCCAGCAGCTTACCCAGGGACACCTCCCGCCCTTTCCAAGAGACCCAGTACTTC. Protein product: CASSLPRDTSRPFQETQYF. V usage is TRBV7-9 and J usage is TRBJ2-5; TRBD1 might be the D (6 bases). The length of the CDR3 is 19 residues. Trimming pared 2 bases from V and 1 base from J, leaving 23 bases between. CDR1 and CDR2 (germline): SEHNR, FQNEAQ (reference sequence).

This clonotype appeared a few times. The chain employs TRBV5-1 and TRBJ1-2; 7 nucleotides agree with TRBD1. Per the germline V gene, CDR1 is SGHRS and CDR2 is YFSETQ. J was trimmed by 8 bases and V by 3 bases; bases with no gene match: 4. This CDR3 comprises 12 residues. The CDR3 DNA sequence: TGCGCCAGCAGCTCTACAGGGGTCGGCTACACCTTC. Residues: CASSSTGVGYTF.

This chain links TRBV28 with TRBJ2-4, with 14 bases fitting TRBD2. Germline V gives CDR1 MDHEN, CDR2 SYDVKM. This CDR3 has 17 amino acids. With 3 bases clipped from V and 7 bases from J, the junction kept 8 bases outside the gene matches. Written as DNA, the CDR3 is TGTGCCAGCAGTTTCCTGGGGGGGACTAGCGGGAGCAACATTCAGTACTTC. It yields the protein CASSFLGGTSGSNIQYF.

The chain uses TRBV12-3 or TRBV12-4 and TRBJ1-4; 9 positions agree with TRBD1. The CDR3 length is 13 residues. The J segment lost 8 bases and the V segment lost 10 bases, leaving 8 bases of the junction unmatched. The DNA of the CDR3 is TGTGCCACCCGGGACAGGGTGGTGGAAAAACTGTTTTTT. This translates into CATRDRVVEKLFF.

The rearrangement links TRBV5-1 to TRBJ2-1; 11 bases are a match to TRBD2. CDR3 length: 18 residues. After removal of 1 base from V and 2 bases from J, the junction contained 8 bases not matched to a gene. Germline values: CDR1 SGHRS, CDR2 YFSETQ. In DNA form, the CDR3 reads TGCGCCAGCAGCTTGAGTCCGGTAGCGGGGGGGGCCTACAATGAGCAGTTCTTC. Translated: CASSLSPVAGGAYNEQFF.

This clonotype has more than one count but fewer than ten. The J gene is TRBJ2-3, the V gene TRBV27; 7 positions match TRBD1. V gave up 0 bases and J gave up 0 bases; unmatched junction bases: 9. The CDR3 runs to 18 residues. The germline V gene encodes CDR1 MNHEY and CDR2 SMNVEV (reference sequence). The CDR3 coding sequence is TGTGCCAGCAGTTTATCTATCATGGGACAGATTAGCACAGATACGCAGTATTTT. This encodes CASSLSIMGQISTDTQYF.

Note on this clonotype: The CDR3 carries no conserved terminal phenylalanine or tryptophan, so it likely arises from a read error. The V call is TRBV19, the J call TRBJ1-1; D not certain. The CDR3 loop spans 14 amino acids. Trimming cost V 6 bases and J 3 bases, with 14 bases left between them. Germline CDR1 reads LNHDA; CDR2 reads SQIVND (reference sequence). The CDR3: CASREHPRDTEAFL. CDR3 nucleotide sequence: TGTGCCAGTAGGGAACACCCAAGGGACACTGAAGCTTTCCTT.

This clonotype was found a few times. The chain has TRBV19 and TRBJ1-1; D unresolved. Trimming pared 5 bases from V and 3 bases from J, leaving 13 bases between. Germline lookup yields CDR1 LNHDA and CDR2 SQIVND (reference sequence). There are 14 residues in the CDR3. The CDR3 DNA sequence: TGTGCCAGTAGTGTCTCGGATAGGGACACTGAAGCTTTCTTT. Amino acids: CASSVSDRDTEAFF. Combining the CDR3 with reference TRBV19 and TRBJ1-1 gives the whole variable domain DGGITQSPKYLFRKEGQNVTLSCEQNLNHDAMYWYRQDPGQGLRLIYYSQIVNDFQKGDIAEGYSVSREKKESFPLTVTSAQKNPTAFYLCASSVSDRDTEAFFGQGTRLTVV.

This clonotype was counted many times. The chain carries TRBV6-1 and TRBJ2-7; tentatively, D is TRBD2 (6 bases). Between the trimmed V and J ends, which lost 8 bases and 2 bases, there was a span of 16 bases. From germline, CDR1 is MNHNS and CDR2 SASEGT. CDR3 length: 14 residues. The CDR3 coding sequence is TGTGCCAGCGGACGTTCGGGAGTAGCCTACGAGCAGTACTTC. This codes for CASGRSGVAYEQYF.

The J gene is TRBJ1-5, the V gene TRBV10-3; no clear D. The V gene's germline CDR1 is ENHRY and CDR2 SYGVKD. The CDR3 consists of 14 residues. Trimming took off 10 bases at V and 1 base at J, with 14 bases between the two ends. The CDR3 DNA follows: TGTGCCACTCGAGGCGGAGAGAGCAATCAGCCCCAGCATTTT. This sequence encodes CATRGGESNQPQHF.

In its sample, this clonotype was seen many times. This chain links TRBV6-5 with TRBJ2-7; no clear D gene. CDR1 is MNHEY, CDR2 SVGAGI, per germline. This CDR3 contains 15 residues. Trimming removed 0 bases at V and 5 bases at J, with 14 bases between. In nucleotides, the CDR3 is TGTGCCAGCAGTTACTCGGTAGGGTTTATCCACGAGCAGTACTTC. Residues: CASSYSVGFIHEQYF.

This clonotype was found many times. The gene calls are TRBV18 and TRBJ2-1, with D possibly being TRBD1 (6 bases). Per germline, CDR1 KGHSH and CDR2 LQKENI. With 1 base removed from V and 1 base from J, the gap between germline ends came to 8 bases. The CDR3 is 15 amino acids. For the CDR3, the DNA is TGTGCCAGCTCACCACAGGACAGTTCCTACAATGAGCAGTTCTTC. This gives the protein CASSPQDSSYNEQFF.

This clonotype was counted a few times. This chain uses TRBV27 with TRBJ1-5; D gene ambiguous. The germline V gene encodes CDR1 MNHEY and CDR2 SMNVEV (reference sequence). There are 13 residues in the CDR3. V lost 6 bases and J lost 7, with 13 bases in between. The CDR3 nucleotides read TGTGCCAGCAGCCCAAGTAGAGAACAGCCCCAGCATTTT. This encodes CASSPSREQPQHF.

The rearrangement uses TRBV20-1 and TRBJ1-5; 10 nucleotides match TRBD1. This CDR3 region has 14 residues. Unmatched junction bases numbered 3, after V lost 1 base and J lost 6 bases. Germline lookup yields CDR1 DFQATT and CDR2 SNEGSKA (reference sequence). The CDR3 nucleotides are TGCAGTGCTAGAGTCGGACAGGGGGTTCAGCCCCAGCATTTT. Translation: CSARVGQGVQPQHF.

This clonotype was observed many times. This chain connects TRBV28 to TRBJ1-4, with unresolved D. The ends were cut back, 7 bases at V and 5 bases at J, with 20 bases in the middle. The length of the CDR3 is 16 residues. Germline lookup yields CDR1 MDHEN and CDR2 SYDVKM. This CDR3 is CASTSAAADLNEKLFF. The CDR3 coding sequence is TGTGCCAGCACTTCCGCGGCTGCTGACCTAAATGAAAAACTGTTTTTT.

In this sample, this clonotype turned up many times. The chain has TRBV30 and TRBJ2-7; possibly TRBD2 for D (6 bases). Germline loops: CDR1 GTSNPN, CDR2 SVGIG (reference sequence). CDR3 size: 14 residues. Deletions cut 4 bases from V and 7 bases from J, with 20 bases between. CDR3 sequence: CAWNPGLLSGEQYF. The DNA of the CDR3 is TGTGCCTGGAACCCGGGACTCCTTTCAGGGGAGCAGTACTTC. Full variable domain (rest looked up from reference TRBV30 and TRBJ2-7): SQTIHQWPATLVQPVGSPLSLECTVEGTSNPNLYWYRQAAGRGLQLLFYSVGIGQISSEVPQNLSASRPQDRQFILSSKKLLLSDSGFYLCAWNPGLLSGEQYFGPGTRLTVT.